This TCR beta chain was retrieved from a study of T cells after posttransplantation cyclophosphamide. General study findings and limits: Later blood repertoires were often dominated by clones from the donor CD8+ memory compartment.

Clones were read by immunoSEQ multiplex PCR, and TCRdb kept only the in-frame ones, dropping some. Found here are roughly 10,000 clones, no singletons; the ten largest cover approximately 3.6%. V was shortened by 3 bases and J by 5 bases, with 8 bases between the two germline ends. Germline CDR1 is MNHEY and CDR2 is SMNVEV (reference sequence). CDR3 length: 13 amino acids. This clone is termed medium-sized (0.01 to 0.1%). Its antigen is currently unknown. A marrow graft followed busulfan-fludarabine conditioning, with cyclophosphamide on days +3 and +4. The material was PBMCs, obtained around 350 days after allogeneic stem cell transplant with posttransplant cyclophosphamide. The sequence derives from a male patient between 45 and 60 years old who received an allogeneic stem cell transplant from a related donor and was CMV-positive. The graft donor may account for some of the T cells. The chain has TRBV27 and TRBJ2-1; D is unresolved. CDR3 protein: CASSFMTDNEQFF. The CDR3 DNA sequence: TGTGCCAGCAGTTTCATGACTGACAATGAGCAGTTCTTC.